These 30 T cell receptor beta chains came from one sample sequenced in a study of blood T cell repertoires in COVID-19. The table came from immunoSEQ multiplex PCR; TCRdb's copy has only in-frame clones and leaves some out. Of approximately 140,000 clones listed, about 81% are singletons. The sequencing sample was made of peripheral blood. These receptors were obtained from a woman aged 80 or over with acute or convalescent COVID-19.

This chain uses TRBV7-6 with TRBJ2-1; possible D gene TRBD2, 6 bases. The V end was cut by 1 base, the J end by 7 bases, with 17 bases between. There are 16 residues in the CDR3. Germline V CDR1 and CDR2: SGHVS, FNYEAQ. The DNA for the CDR3 is TGTGCCAGCAGCTTAGGGGCGGGACGGTTTTATAATGAGCAGTTCTTC. This gives the protein CASSLGAGRFYNEQFF.

Written as DNA, the CDR3 is TGTGCCTGGAGTGTTCACCGCTACTCGGGAAATCGGGAACACGAGCAGTACTTC. Its protein is CAWSVHRYSGNREHEQYF. V gene TRBV30 combines with J gene TRBJ2-7, with TRBD2 as a possible D gene (5 bases). V was clipped by 0 bases and J by 5 bases, with 26 bases between them. Germline CDR1 GTSNPN, CDR2 SVGIG (reference sequence). This CDR3 region has 18 residues.

This chain uses TRBV11-2 with TRBJ1-1; D gene ambiguous. The CDR3 runs to 13 residues. The V gene's germline CDR1 is SGHAT and CDR2 FQNNGV. Trimming pared 2 bases from V and 3 bases from J, leaving 7 bases between. Here the CDR3 reads CASSLSRDTEAFF. DNA for the CDR3: TGTGCCAGCAGCTTATCCCGGGACACTGAAGCTTTCTTT.

The chain combines TRBV11-2 with TRBJ2-5; D is perhaps TRBD2 (6 bases). The CDR3 consists of 15 residues. Deletions cut 4 bases from V and 4 bases from J, with 16 bases between. CDR1 is SGHAT, CDR2 FQNNGV, per germline. The CDR3 reads CASSSPRGRRETQYF. In DNA, the CDR3 is TGTGCCAGCAGCTCCCCCCGGGGGAGGCGAGAGACCCAGTACTTC. The whole variable domain, remainder taken from reference TRBV11-2 and TRBJ2-5, is EAGVAQSPRYKIIEKRQSVAFWCNPISGHATLYWYQQILGQGPKLLIQFQNNGVVDDSQLPKDRFSAERLKGVDSTLKIQPAKLEDSAVYLCASSSPRGRRETQYFGPGTRLLVL.

The chain recombines TRBV7-9 with TRBJ1-4, with a tentative D call TRBD1 (6 bases). The CDR3 extends over 15 amino acids. CDR1 is SEHNR, CDR2 FQNEAQ, per germline (reference sequence). V was pared by 5 bases and J by 5 bases, with 15 bases between. The CDR3: CASSPGAGSNEKLFF. Here the CDR3 DNA reads TGTGCCAGCAGCCCAGGGGCAGGGTCAAATGAAAAACTGTTTTTT.

The J gene is TRBJ2-7, the V gene TRBV9, with D tentatively TRBD2 (7 bases). V lost 2 bases and J 0 bases, leaving 9 bases between the germline ends. This CDR3 is built from 14 residues. CDR1 and CDR2 (germline): SGDLS, YYNGEE. Here the CDR3 DNA reads TGTGCCAGCAGCGTGGCGGGGGCCTCCTACGAGCAGTACTTC. As protein: CASSVAGASYEQYF.

The V and J genes are TRBV3-1 (or the pseudogene TRBV3-2) and TRBJ1-4; D call uncertain. V was shortened by 6 bases and J by 0 bases, with 8 bases between the two germline ends. The CDR3 runs to 14 residues. The germline CDR1 and CDR2 sequences are LGHDT and YNNKEL (reference sequence). Here the CDR3 reads CASSSTSTNEKLFF. Here the CDR3 DNA reads TGTGCCAGCAGTTCGACATCAACTAATGAAAAACTGTTTTTT.

The rearrangement links TRBV19 to TRBJ2-5; 10 nucleotides agree with TRBD1. Germline CDR1 LNHDA, CDR2 SQIVND (reference sequence). The ends lost 4 bases at V and 4 bases at J; junction bases unmatched: 6. CDR3 size: 15 residues. In DNA form, the CDR3 reads TGTGCCAGTAGTAGGGGCGACAGGGGGCGAGAGACCCAGTACTTC. It codes for CASSRGDRGRETQYF.

The sample holds one count of this clone. V gene TRBV9 combines with J gene TRBJ2-3; weak D call: TRBD2 (5 bases). The CDR3 is made up of 14 amino acids. V was clipped by 2 bases and J by 4 bases, with 11 bases between them. Per the germline V gene, CDR1 is SGDLS and CDR2 is YYNGEE. The CDR3: CASSVGGGPDTQYF. In DNA form, the CDR3 reads TGTGCCAGCAGCGTTGGCGGAGGACCAGATACGCAGTATTTT. The full variable domain, completed using reference TRBV9 and TRBJ2-3, is DSGVTQTPKHLITATGQRVTLRCSPRSGDLSVYWYQQSLDQGLQFLIQYYNGEERAKGNILERFSAQQFPDLHSELNLSSLELGDSALYFCASSVGGGPDTQYFGPGTRLTVL.

This rearrangement joins TRBV2 to TRBJ2-2, with TRBD2 matching 10 bases. Germline values: CDR1 SNHLY, CDR2 FYNNEI. This CDR3 is 15 amino acids long. Germline trimming cut 6 bases from V and 7 bases from J; bases unmatched to any gene: 8. The CDR3 region has the DNA TGTGCCAGCAGACAAGCGGGGGGGCCAGTCGGGGAGCTGTTTTTT. Translating gives CASRQAGGPVGELFF.

This clone has a handful of counts. The chain has TRBV18 and TRBJ1-2; D ambiguous. Germline CDR1 KGHSH, CDR2 LQKENI. With 0 bases removed from V and 4 bases from J, the gap between germline ends came to 9 bases. The CDR3 has 14 residues. The CDR3 DNA follows: TGTGCCAGCTCACCACCTTTGAGAACCTATGGCTACACCTTC. Protein: CASSPPLRTYGYTF.

The chain links TRBV30 to TRBJ1-1; TRBD1 might be the D (6 bases). V lost 6 bases and J lost 0, with 11 bases in between. The CDR3 runs 13 residues. Per germline, CDR1 GTSNPN and CDR2 SVGIG (reference sequence). The CDR3 loop is CACIGQLNTEAFF. CDR3 bases: TGTGCCTGCATCGGACAGTTGAACACTGAAGCTTTCTTT.

This chain joins TRBV6-5 and TRBJ2-7, with TRBD2 matching 7 bases. The CDR3 is 15 amino acids. Germline V gene data show CDR1 as MNHEY and CDR2 as SVGAGI. The ends lost 0 bases at V and 1 base at J; junction bases unmatched: 3. CDR3 residues: CASSYSPSGSYEQYF. CDR3 DNA: TGTGCCAGCAGTTACTCTCCTAGCGGATCCTACGAGCAGTACTTC.

This chain uses TRBV25-1 with TRBJ1-6; 12 bases line up with TRBD1. CDR1 and CDR2 from the germline V gene are MGHDK and SYGVNS. The trim removed 4 bases at V and 0 bases at J, leaving 4 bases unmatched. This CDR3 region has 18 residues. The CDR3 sequence: CASSGRDRGRSYNSPLHF. For the CDR3, the DNA is TGTGCCAGCAGTGGGCGGGACAGGGGGCGCTCCTATAATTCACCCCTCCACTTT.

This chain joins TRBV19 and TRBJ1-6; possible D gene TRBD1, 5 bases. Trimming cost V 3 bases and J 2 bases, with 11 bases left between them. This CDR3 spans 16 amino acids. CDR1 and CDR2 from the germline V gene are LNHDA and SQIVND (reference sequence). The CDR3 loop is CASSMEGFAYNSPLHF. In DNA form, the CDR3 reads TGTGCCAGTAGTATGGAGGGGTTCGCCTATAATTCACCCCTCCACTTT.

CDR3 protein: CAFDRGRGQPQHF. Here the CDR3 DNA reads TGTGCCTTTGACAGGGGAAGGGGTCAGCCCCAGCATTTT. The chain recombines TRBV30 with TRBJ1-5; 8 bases map to TRBD1. CDR3 length equals 13 residues. Germline lookup yields CDR1 GTSNPN and CDR2 SVGIG (reference sequence). The V gene end was trimmed by 7 bases and the J gene end by 6 bases; junction bases not matched to a gene: 8. Combining the CDR3 with reference TRBV30 and TRBJ1-5 gives the whole variable domain SQTIHQWPATLVQPVGSPLSLECTVEGTSNPNLYWYRQAAGRGLQLLFYSVGIGQISSEVPQNLSASRPQDRQFILSSKKLLLSDSGFYLCAFDRGRGQPQHFGDGTRLSIL.

The V call is TRBV10-3, the J call TRBJ2-7; 10 bases are a match to TRBD2. This CDR3 is built from 15 residues. With V trimmed by 2 bases and J by 4 bases, 5 bases remained unmatched. CDR1 and CDR2 from the germline V gene are ENHRY and SYGVKD. The CDR3, as DNA: TGTGCCATCAGTGAGGGAATAGCGGGAGGATACGAGCAGTACTTC. Amino acids: CAISEGIAGGYEQYF.

V and J are TRBV25-1 and TRBJ1-5; tentative D call: TRBD1 (6 bases). Germline CDR1 reads MGHDK; CDR2 reads SYGVNS. The CDR3 is made up of 13 amino acids. V lost 6 bases to trimming and J lost 3 bases, with 9 bases between them. The CDR3 nucleotides are TGTGCCAGCAGCGGACAGCTCAATCAGCCCCAGCATTTT. Translated: CASSGQLNQPQHF.

The chain couples TRBV7-2 to TRBJ2-1, with 15 positions matching TRBD2. V lost 1 base, J lost 6 bases, and 7 bases stayed unmatched. Per the germline V gene, CDR1 is SGHTA and CDR2 is FQGNSA. There are 18 residues in the CDR3. The CDR3 coding sequence is TGTGCCAGCAGCTTAGAGGGGACTAGCGGGAGGTTTTTCAATGAGCAGTTCTTC. It yields the protein CASSLEGTSGRFFNEQFF.

This clone was seen a few times. The V gene is TRBV7-8, the J gene TRBJ2-1; TRBD1 aligns across 11 bases. This CDR3 is built from 15 residues. Trimming cost V 5 bases and J 8 bases; bases outside gene matches: 8. Germline-derived CDR1 and CDR2 are SGHVS and FQNEAQ. CDR3 loop: CASSIRDRGGHEQFF. CDR3 in DNA: TGTGCCAGCAGCATCAGGGACAGGGGGGGCCATGAGCAGTTCTTC.

The V call is TRBV13, the J call TRBJ1-1; D not certain. The V and J ends lost 4 bases and 0 bases respectively, with 12 bases between them. The CDR3 runs to 15 residues. Germline lookup yields CDR1 PRHDT and CDR2 FYEKMQ (reference sequence). CDR3 in amino acids: CASSSRWVLNTEAFF. DNA of the CDR3: TGTGCCAGCAGCTCCAGGTGGGTCCTGAACACTGAAGCTTTCTTT.

J is TRBJ2-2 and V is TRBV12-5, with 7 bases identical to TRBD1. The length of the CDR3 is 15 residues. Losses at the gene ends were 6 bases for V and 4 bases for J; bases not matched to a gene: 8. In germline, CDR1 is LGHNT, CDR2 FRNRAP. The CDR3 spells CASGNGQAPTGELFF. CDR3 nucleotides: TGTGCTAGTGGGAATGGACAGGCCCCCACCGGGGAGCTGTTTTTT.

The chain combines TRBV15 with TRBJ2-7; 9 bases fit TRBD2. Germline V gene sequence: CDR1 LNHNV, CDR2 YYDKDF (reference sequence). Trimming cost V 0 bases and J 3 bases; bases outside gene matches: 6. The CDR3 consists of 16 residues. This CDR3 reads CATSRDGTSRVYEQYF. CDR3 nucleotide sequence: TGTGCCACCAGCAGAGATGGGACTAGCCGGGTCTACGAGCAGTACTTC.

The chain is built from TRBV7-2 and TRBJ2-7, with 10 positions matching TRBD2. The CDR3 runs 15 residues. From germline, CDR1 is SGHTA and CDR2 FQGNSA. The ends lost 2 bases at V and 5 bases at J; junction bases unmatched: 6. CDR3 DNA sequence: TGTGCCAGCAGCTTATGGACTAGCGGAAGCGACGAGCAGTACTTC. As protein: CASSLWTSGSDEQYF.

This clone showed up just a few times. V usage is TRBV4-1 and J usage is TRBJ2-3, with TRBD2 matching over 8 bases. CDR3 length equals 15 residues. Germline CDR1 MGHRA, CDR2 YSYEKL. The V gene end was trimmed by 4 bases and the J gene end by 9 bases; junction bases not matched to a gene: 12. As DNA, the CDR3 is TGCGCCAGCAGCCCGCGGGGGGAGGGAATTCCCACGCAGTATTTT. Its protein is CASSPRGEGIPTQYF.

CDR3 in amino acids: CASRVGASGSYGYTF. The CDR3 DNA reads TGTGCCAGCAGAGTAGGGGCGTCGGGTTCCTATGGCTACACCTTC. The chain links TRBV2 to TRBJ1-2; tentative D call: TRBD1 (5 bases). The V gene's germline CDR1 is SNHLY and CDR2 FYNNEI. Trimming stripped 6 bases from V and 4 bases from J, with 18 bases between. This CDR3 spans 15 amino acids.

The chain has TRBV7-9 and TRBJ1-1; perhaps TRBD1 as D (6 bases). Germline lookup yields CDR1 SEHNR and CDR2 FQNEAQ (reference sequence). The CDR3 runs 14 residues. V gave up 5 bases and J gave up 2 bases, with 12 bases separating them. The CDR3 region has the DNA TGTGCCAGCAGCCGAGGACAGTTAAACACTGAAGCTTTCTTT. It yields the protein CASSRGQLNTEAFF.

The rearrangement uses TRBV19 and TRBJ2-7, with 9 bases matching TRBD1. The CDR3 has 18 residues. V dropped 5 bases and J dropped 1; count of bases not matched to a gene: 15. Germline lookup yields CDR1 LNHDA and CDR2 SQIVND (reference sequence). CDR3 sequence: CASSSLARDRVKSYEQYF. CDR3 nucleotide sequence: TGTGCCAGTAGTTCGTTAGCCCGGGACAGGGTAAAGTCCTACGAGCAGTACTTC. Full variable domain (missing parts from reference TRBV19 and TRBJ2-7): DGGITQSPKYLFRKEGQNVTLSCEQNLNHDAMYWYRQDPGQGLRLIYYSQIVNDFQKGDIAEGYSVSREKKESFPLTVTSAQKNPTAFYLCASSSLARDRVKSYEQYFGPGTRLTVT.

The chain joins TRBV2 to TRBJ1-5; a possible D gene is TRBD1 (6 bases). This CDR3 contains 15 residues. V shed 4 bases and J shed 0 bases, with 10 bases lying between them. Germline V gene sequence: CDR1 SNHLY, CDR2 FYNNEI. CDR3 sequence: CASSGTAFSNQPQHF. The CDR3 DNA follows: TGTGCCAGCAGTGGGACAGCCTTTAGCAATCAGCCCCAGCATTTT.

V usage is TRBV19 and J usage is TRBJ2-1, with TRBD2 identical over 8 bases. Germline values: CDR1 LNHDA, CDR2 SQIVND (reference sequence). J gave up 2 bases and V 6 bases, and 6 bases lay outside the gene matches. CDR3 length equals 15 residues. The CDR3 DNA reads as TGTGCCAGTAGGCCCGCGGGGGGTACCTACAATGAGCAGTTCTTC. This gives the protein CASRPAGGTYNEQFF. The variable domain in full, completed from reference TRBV19 and TRBJ2-1, reads DGGITQSPKYLFRKEGQNVTLSCEQNLNHDAMYWYRQDPGQGLRLIYYSQIVNDFQKGDIAEGYSVSREKKESFPLTVTSAQKNPTAFYLCASRPAGGTYNEQFFGPGTRLTVL.